The present entry profiles one T cell receptor beta chain with its context. The target antigen is unknown. These data are taken from a study of T cell responses to AZD1222 COVID-19 vaccine. Sequenced by immunoSEQ multiplex PCR; TCRdb stores in-frame clones only, minus some. The data show 100,000 to 150,000 clones, 80% to 95% seen once. Germline V gene sequence: CDR1 SGHTA, CDR2 FQGTGA. This CDR3 comprises 14 residues. V lost 5 bases and J lost 4; bases outside the gene matches: 5. Study-wide results and limits: Donors were largely white British and mainly female; clonal diversity was possibly underestimated.

This sequence was found in an adult in good health. The chain employs TRBV7-3 and TRBJ2-3, with 8 bases aligning to TRBD2. Sequences were derived from peripheral blood, sampled on day 0 of MenACWY control vaccination. The CDR3 protein is CASSASTSADTQYF. CDR3 nucleotides: TGTGCCAGCAGCGCCTCGACTAGCGCAGATACGCAGTATTTT.